This passage covers 29 T cell receptor beta chains from one sample sequenced in a study of shared clonotypes between healthy human individuals. Method: immunoSEQ multiplex PCR; TCRdb's copy keeps in-frame clones and lacks some. Of approximately 2.1 million clones in the sample, approximately 95% were seen once. The sequenced sample was naive CD4+ T cells from PBMCs. Subset specified: CD45RA+ positively selected. The receptors here all came from a man between 18 and 29 years old in good health. Some clones in this sample may be carry-over from other donors' samples.

The V and J genes are TRBV11-3 and TRBJ2-5; TRBD2 matches 8 bases. Germline CDR1 SGHNT, CDR2 YENEEA. The CDR3 runs 17 residues. With V trimmed by 1 base and J by 0 bases, 7 bases remained unmatched. The CDR3 DNA sequence: TGTGCCAGCAGCTTAGGGTTCCGCGGGAGGCACCAAGAGACCCAGTACTTC. This codes for CASSLGFRGRHQETQYF.

The CDR3 DNA is TGTGCCAGCAGCCCCCGAGTCGATCTTTCAGCTTTCTTT. Translated: CASSPRVDLSAFF. The chain links TRBV9 to TRBJ1-1; D call uncertain. Trimming stripped 4 bases from V and 10 bases from J, with 17 bases between. Per the germline V gene, CDR1 is SGDLS and CDR2 is YYNGEE. This CDR3 comprises 13 residues.

The CDR3: CASSPTANTGELFF. Here the CDR3 DNA reads TGTGCCAGCAGCCCGACAGCTAACACCGGGGAGCTGTTTTTT. J is TRBJ2-2 and V is TRBV7-7; D might be TRBD1 (5 bases). Trimming took off 5 bases at V and 2 bases at J, with 9 bases between the two ends. This CDR3 is built from 14 residues. Germline V lookup: CDR1 SSHAT, CDR2 FNYEAQ (reference sequence). Full variable domain (rest looked up from reference TRBV7-7 and TRBJ2-2): GAGVSQSPRYKVTKRGQDVTLRCDPISSHATLYWYQQALGQGPEFLTYFNYEAQPDKSGLPSDRFSAERPEGSISTLTIQRTEQRDSAMYRCASSPTANTGELFFGEGSRLTVL.

In this sample, this clone turned up once. V gene TRBV6-5 combines with J gene TRBJ2-7, with TRBD2 matching over 11 bases. The CDR3 sequence is 12 residues long. Germline lookup yields CDR1 MNHEY and CDR2 SVGAGI. V lost 10 bases and J lost 3; bases outside the gene matches: 2. The CDR3 is CATGTSGYEQYF. CDR3 DNA sequence: TGTGCCACCGGGACTAGCGGCTACGAGCAGTACTTC.

The genes are TRBV28 and TRBJ1-5, with TRBD1 matching 7 bases. The CDR3 covers 16 residues. The germline gives CDR1 MDHEN, CDR2 SYDVKM. The V and J ends lost 5 bases and 3 bases, in that order; junction bases with no gene match: 10. The CDR3: CASSRDRSFNNQPQHF. CDR3 DNA: TGTGCCAGCAGTCGGGACAGATCGTTTAACAATCAGCCCCAGCATTTT.

Concerning this clone itself: The same CDR3 is also encoded by other DNA sequences in this sample. The rearrangement uses TRBV4-1 and TRBJ2-1; weak D call: TRBD1 (5 bases). The CDR3 has 16 residues. V lost 4 bases to trimming and J lost 1 base, with 14 bases between them. Looked up from germline, CDR1 is MGHRA and CDR2 is YSYEKL. The DNA of the CDR3 is TGCGCCAGCAGCCCCCGTGGGGCTAGTTCCTACAATGAGCAGTTCTTC. As protein: CASSPRGASSYNEQFF.

The chain has TRBV28 and TRBJ2-1; 13 bases map to TRBD2. The trim removed 6 bases at V and 0 bases at J, leaving 2 bases unmatched. The CDR3 has 16 amino acids. In germline, CDR1 is MDHEN, CDR2 SYDVKM. The CDR3 coding sequence is TGTGCCAGCAGGGGACTAGCGGGGAGCTCCTACAATGAGCAGTTCTTC. It specifies CASRGLAGSSYNEQFF.

The V and J genes are TRBV2 and TRBJ2-2, with a tentative D call TRBD1 (5 bases). This CDR3 contains 16 residues. Trimming pared 4 bases from V and 0 bases from J, leaving 12 bases between. CDR1 is SNHLY and CDR2 is FYNNEI in the germline V gene. CDR3 in DNA: TGTGCCAGCAGTGCCTCAGGGCTAGCGAACACCGGGGAGCTGTTTTTT. It translates to CASSASGLANTGELFF.

The CDR3 DNA is TGTGCCAGCAGTTTACAACCCCCCCTCTCGATAGCGGGCCTCTCCTACGAGCAGTACTTC. Protein: CASSLQPPLSIAGLSYEQYF. The genes are TRBV27 and TRBJ2-7, with 7 bases lining up with TRBD2. Looked up from germline, CDR1 is MNHEY and CDR2 is SMNVEV (reference sequence). The length of the CDR3 is 20 residues. Losses at the gene ends were 2 bases for V and 0 bases for J; bases not matched to a gene: 19.

The rearrangement joins TRBV6-6 to TRBJ1-1, with D perhaps TRBD1 (6 bases). Germline V gene sequence: CDR1 MNHNY, CDR2 SVGAGI (reference sequence). Trimming took off 2 bases at V and 0 bases at J, with 7 bases between the two ends. CDR3 length: 14 amino acids. CDR3 protein: CASSYDRMNTEAFF. CDR3 coding DNA: TGTGCCAGCAGTTACGACAGGATGAACACTGAAGCTTTCTTT.

CDR3 sequence reads: CASSWGLPNEQFF. The CDR3 DNA is TGTGCCAGCAGCTGGGGACTTCCTAATGAGCAGTTCTTC. The rearrangement uses TRBV5-6 and TRBJ2-1, with D possibly being TRBD2 (6 bases). The CDR3 length is 13 residues. Looked up from germline, CDR1 is SGHDT and CDR2 is YYEEEE. The V gene lost 3 bases and the J gene lost 7 bases, with 11 bases spanning the gap.

This sequence joins TRBV15 and TRBJ2-1; D not certain. V was pared by 3 bases and J by 0 bases, with 9 bases between. Germline CDR1 and CDR2: LNHNV and YYDKDF (reference sequence). The length of the CDR3 is 15 residues. In nucleotides, the CDR3 is TGTGCCACCAGCAGGACCAAAAGCTCCTACAATGAGCAGTTCTTC. Translation: CATSRTKSSYNEQFF.

V and J are TRBV30 and TRBJ1-6; possibly TRBD1 for D (5 bases). Looked up from germline, CDR1 is GTSNPN and CDR2 is SVGIG (reference sequence). This CDR3 is built from 13 residues. Trimming removed 1 base at V and 7 bases at J, with 8 bases between. In DNA, the CDR3 is TGTGCCTGGAGTGGGGGGAGGAATTCACCCCTCCACTTT. This encodes CAWSGGRNSPLHF. Supplemented by reference TRBV30 and TRBJ1-6, the full variable domain reads SQTIHQWPATLVQPVGSPLSLECTVEGTSNPNLYWYRQAAGRGLQLLFYSVGIGQISSEVPQNLSASRPQDRQFILSSKKLLLSDSGFYLCAWSGGRNSPLHFGNGTRLTVT.

The V gene is TRBV11-2, the J gene TRBJ1-4; D is ambiguous. Trimming stripped 7 bases from V and 5 bases from J, with 14 bases between. The CDR3 is 14 amino acids. Per germline, CDR1 SGHAT and CDR2 FQNNGV. CDR3 sequence (DNA): TGTGCCAGCAAAACAGTGAAAGGAAATGAAAAACTGTTTTTT. Its translation is CASKTVKGNEKLFF.

The CDR3 loop reads CATSRVASGGTYEQYF. Written as DNA, the CDR3 is TGTGCCACCAGCAGAGTCGCATCGGGAGGTACCTACGAGCAGTACTTC. The chain employs TRBV15 and TRBJ2-7, with 7 bases aligning to TRBD2. The V gene's germline CDR1 is LNHNV and CDR2 YYDKDF (reference sequence). The CDR3 extends over 16 amino acids. V lost 1 base to trimming and J lost 2 bases; unmatched junction nucleotides: 8.

This chain connects TRBV10-3 to TRBJ2-3; no firm D call. The CDR3 totals 14 residues. From germline, CDR1 is ENHRY and CDR2 SYGVKD. Trimming left V 7 bases short and J 4 bases short, with 15 bases between. As DNA, the CDR3 is TGTGCCATCACAGGAGACCCCGGCGCAGATACGCAGTATTTT. Translating gives CAITGDPGADTQYF.

The rearrangement uses TRBV2 and TRBJ2-1; 10 positions match TRBD2. This CDR3 comprises 14 residues. Germline V CDR1 and CDR2: SNHLY, FYNNEI. The V segment lost 10 bases and the J segment 1 base; nucleotides outside the gene matches: 4. The CDR3 sequence: CAILAGASYNEQFF. As DNA, the CDR3 is TGTGCCATCCTAGCGGGAGCATCCTACAATGAGCAGTTCTTC.

The chain carries TRBV5-1 and TRBJ1-1; 9 nucleotides align to TRBD1. Trimming cost V 4 bases and J 2 bases; bases outside gene matches: 6. Germline values: CDR1 SGHRS, CDR2 YFSETQ. The CDR3 has 15 residues. For the CDR3, the DNA is TGCGCCAGCAGCAACCGGGACAGGGACAACACTGAAGCTTTCTTT. Protein sequence: CASSNRDRDNTEAFF.

The CDR3 loop is CASRVMGSDTGELFF. The CDR3 region has the DNA TGTGCCAGCCGAGTTATGGGGAGTGACACCGGGGAGCTGTTTTTT. V and J are TRBV7-2 and TRBJ2-2; possible D gene TRBD2, 5 bases. Trimming cost V 8 bases and J 3 bases, with 16 bases left between them. CDR1 SGHTA and CDR2 FQGNSA come from the germline V gene. The CDR3 consists of 15 residues.

The V call is TRBV6-5, the J call TRBJ2-7; 7 bases map to TRBD2. The CDR3 has 11 residues. J was trimmed by 5 bases and V by 6 bases; bases with no gene match: 1. The germline gives CDR1 MNHEY, CDR2 SVGAGI. The CDR3 protein is CASSREDEQYF. In DNA form, the CDR3 reads TGTGCCAGCAGCCGGGAGGACGAGCAGTACTTC.

The gene calls are TRBV10-1 and TRBJ2-1; 8 bases are shared with TRBD2. Germline V gene data show CDR1 as WNHNN and CDR2 as SYGVQD (reference sequence). The CDR3 is 16 residues long. Trimming cost V 2 bases and J 7 bases; bases outside gene matches: 10. The CDR3 DNA is TGCGCCAGCAGTGAGAGTCGGCGGGAGGACTTGAATGAGCAGTTCTTC. It yields the protein CASSESRREDLNEQFF.

V and J are TRBV7-9 and TRBJ2-3, with 7 bases lining up with TRBD1. The CDR3 runs 15 residues. CDR1 and CDR2 (germline): SEHNR, FQNEAQ (reference sequence). The ends lost 4 bases at V and 1 base at J; junction bases unmatched: 5. The CDR3 DNA sequence: TGTGCCAGCAGCTACCGACAGGGACGCACAGATACGCAGTATTTT. Translation: CASSYRQGRTDTQYF.

The table lists this clone with a count of one. Other DNA sequences of this sample code for an identical CDR3. This chain links TRBV5-1 with TRBJ1-1, with 9 bases matching TRBD1. This CDR3 spans 14 amino acids. V shed 2 bases, J shed 5 bases, and the junction held 4 bases outside the gene matches. Germline CDR1 is SGHRS and CDR2 is YFSETQ. CDR3 residues: CASSFTGGNTEAFF. CDR3 nucleotides: TGCGCCAGCAGCTTTACAGGGGGCAATACTGAAGCTTTCTTT. The full variable domain, rest sourced from reference TRBV5-1 and TRBJ1-1, is KAGVTQTPRYLIKTRGQQVTLSCSPISGHRSVSWYQQTPGQGLQFLFEYFSETQRNKGNFPGRFSGRQFSNSRSEMNVSTLELGDSALYLCASSFTGGNTEAFFGQGTRLTVV.

This chain links TRBV19 with TRBJ2-5, with 10 bases that match TRBD2. V trimming: 5 bases; J trimming: 0 bases; junction bases outside the gene matches: 6. This CDR3 has 16 amino acids. The germline CDR1 and CDR2 sequences are LNHDA and SQIVND (reference sequence). The CDR3 DNA follows: TGTGCCAGTAGTGGAACTAGCGGGGTTTACCAAGAGACCCAGTACTTC. Translation: CASSGTSGVYQETQYF. Full variable domain (remainder filled in from reference TRBV19 and TRBJ2-5): DGGITQSPKYLFRKEGQNVTLSCEQNLNHDAMYWYRQDPGQGLRLIYYSQIVNDFQKGDIAEGYSVSREKKESFPLTVTSAQKNPTAFYLCASSGTSGVYQETQYFGPGTRLLVL.

This chain connects TRBV14 to TRBJ1-1; D gene uncertain. The CDR3 totals 11 residues. In germline, CDR1 is SGHDN, CDR2 FVKESK. Trimming removed 1 base at V and 10 bases at J, with 7 bases between. The CDR3 nucleotides are TGTGCCAGCAGCCAAGGGGTAGCAGCTTTCTTT. Its translation is CASSQGVAAFF.

The chain is built from TRBV7-3 and TRBJ2-5; D perhaps matches TRBD2 (5 bases). Germline V gene sequence: CDR1 SGHTA, CDR2 FQGTGA. This CDR3 has 13 residues. V was pared by 6 bases and J by 5 bases, with 13 bases between. CDR3 DNA: TGTGCCAGCAGGGACCCTAGGGAGGAGACCCAGTACTTC. Translation: CASRDPREETQYF.

The V gene is TRBV18, the J gene TRBJ2-7; 8 nucleotides align to TRBD2. J was trimmed by 5 bases and V by 3 bases; bases with no gene match: 9. CDR1 and CDR2 from the germline V gene are KGHSH and LQKENI. The CDR3 loop spans 15 amino acids. CDR3 in DNA: TGTGCCAGCTCACCCTCCTTGAGCGGGAGTAACGAGCAGTACTTC. Translated: CASSPSLSGSNEQYF.

The rearrangement uses TRBV2 and TRBJ2-2; the D call may be TRBD1 or TRBD2 (5 bases each). The CDR3 is 15 amino acids. CDR1 SNHLY and CDR2 FYNNEI come from the germline V gene. With 4 bases removed from V and 6 bases from J, the gap between germline ends came to 15 bases. CDR3 sequence: CASSGTGLGAGELFF. DNA of the CDR3: TGTGCCAGCAGTGGCACTGGGCTGGGGGCCGGGGAGCTGTTTTTT.

A word on this clone: Other DNA sequences of this sample code for an identical CDR3. The chain employs TRBV5-1 and TRBJ2-3, with TRBD1 matching 8 bases. The germline V gene encodes CDR1 SGHRS and CDR2 YFSETQ. This CDR3 is 16 amino acids long. With V trimmed by 0 bases and J by 1 base, 4 bases remained unmatched. CDR3 bases: TGCGCCAGCAGCTTGGTTGTGACAGGGGGCACAGATACGCAGTATTTT. This codes for CASSLVVTGGTDTQYF.